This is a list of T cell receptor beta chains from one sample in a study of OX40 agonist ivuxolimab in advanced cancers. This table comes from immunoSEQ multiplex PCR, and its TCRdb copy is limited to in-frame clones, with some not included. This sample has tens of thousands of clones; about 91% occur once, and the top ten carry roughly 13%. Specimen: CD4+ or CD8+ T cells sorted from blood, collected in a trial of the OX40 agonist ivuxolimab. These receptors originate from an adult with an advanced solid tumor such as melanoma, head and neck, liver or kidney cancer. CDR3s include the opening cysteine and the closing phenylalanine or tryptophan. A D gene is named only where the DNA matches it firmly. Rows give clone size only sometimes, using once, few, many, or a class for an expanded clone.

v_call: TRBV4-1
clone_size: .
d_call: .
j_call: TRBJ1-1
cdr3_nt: TGCGCCAGCAGCCAGGGCTACGGGAACACTGAAGCTTTCTTT
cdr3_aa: CASSQGYGNTEAFF

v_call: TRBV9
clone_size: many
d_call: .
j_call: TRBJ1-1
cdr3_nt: TGTGCCAGCAGCGTAGGGGGGGTCCACACTGAAGCTTTCTTT
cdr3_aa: CASSVGGVHTEAFF

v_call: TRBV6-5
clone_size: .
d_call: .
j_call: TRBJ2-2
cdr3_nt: TGTGCCAGCAGCCTACCGGGCGGGGAGCTGTTTTTT
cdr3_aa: CASSLPGGELFF

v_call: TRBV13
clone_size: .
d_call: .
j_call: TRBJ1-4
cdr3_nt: TGTGCCAGCAGCTTACTAATTAGTAATGAAAAACTGTTTTTT
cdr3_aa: CASSLLISNEKLFF

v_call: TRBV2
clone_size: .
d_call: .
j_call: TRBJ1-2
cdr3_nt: TGTGCCAGCAGTCGGGACGGCAGCGCAGGCTACACCTTC
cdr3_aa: CASSRDGSAGYTF

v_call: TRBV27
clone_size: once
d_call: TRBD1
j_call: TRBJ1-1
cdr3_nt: TGTGCCAGCAGTCCTCGGACAGGGTTTGAAGCTTTCTTT
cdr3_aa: CASSPRTGFEAFF

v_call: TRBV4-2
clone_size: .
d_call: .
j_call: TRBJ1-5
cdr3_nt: TGTGCCAGCAGCCAAGATCTCCAGGGTCGCCAGCCCCAGCATTTT
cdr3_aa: CASSQDLQGRQPQHF

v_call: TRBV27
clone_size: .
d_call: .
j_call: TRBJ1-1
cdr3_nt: TGTGCCAGCGCCATGGAGGGACTCAACACTGAAGCTTTCTTT
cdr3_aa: CASAMEGLNTEAFF

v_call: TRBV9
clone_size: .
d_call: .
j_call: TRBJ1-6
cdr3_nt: TGTGCCAGCAGCGTGTTAGGGGTGCCCTATAATTCACCCCTCCACTTT
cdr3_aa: CASSVLGVPYNSPLHF

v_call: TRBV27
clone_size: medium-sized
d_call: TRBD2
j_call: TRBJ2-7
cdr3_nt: TGTGCCAGCAGTTCCTCTCCAGCGGGAGTAAACGAGCAGTACTTC
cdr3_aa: CASSSSPAGVNEQYF

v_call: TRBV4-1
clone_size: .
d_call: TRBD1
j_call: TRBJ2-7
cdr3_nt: TGCGCCAGCAGCCAAGAAGCCGGGACAGGGGTCTACGAGCAGTACTTC
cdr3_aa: CASSQEAGTGVYEQYF

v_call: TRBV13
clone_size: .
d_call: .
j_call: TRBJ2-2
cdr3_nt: TGTGCCAGCAGCCCCCCCGTAGGGGACACCGGGGAGCTGTTTTTT
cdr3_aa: CASSPPVGDTGELFF

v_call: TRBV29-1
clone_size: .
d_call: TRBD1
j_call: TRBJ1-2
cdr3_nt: TGCAGCGTTGAAGAACAGGGGGTAAAGAACTATGGCTACACCTTC
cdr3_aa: CSVEEQGVKNYGYTF

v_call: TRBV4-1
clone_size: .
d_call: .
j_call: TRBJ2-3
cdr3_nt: TGCGCCAGCAGCCAGCACCCAAGGGGGGATACGCAGTATTTT
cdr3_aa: CASSQHPRGDTQYF

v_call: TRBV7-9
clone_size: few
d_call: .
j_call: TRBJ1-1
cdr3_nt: TGTGCCAGCAGCTTAGGGGAGAGAGCTTTCTTT
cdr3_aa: CASSLGERAFF

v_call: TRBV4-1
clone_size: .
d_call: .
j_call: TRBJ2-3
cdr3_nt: TGCGCCAGCAGCCATAGCGGAACTAGCACAGATACGCAGTATTTT
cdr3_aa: CASSHSGTSTDTQYF

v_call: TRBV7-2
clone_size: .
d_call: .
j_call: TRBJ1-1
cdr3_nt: TGTGCCAGCAGCTTATCTTCGAACACTGAAGCTTTCTTT
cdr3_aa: CASSLSSNTEAFF